The clone carrying this TCR beta chain appeared once. In the study's own analysis: Cell counts per sample came from amplifying reference gene primers. Generated by immunoSEQ multiplex PCR, the TCRdb table keeps only in-frame clones and is missing some. V, J and clone size were drawn from that table, and D and trimming were deduced from the DNA. Of 300,000 to 400,000 clones listed, around 86% are singletons. The data were obtained in a study of blood T cell repertoires in COVID-19. Before being deemed recovered, Cohort 3 donors had two negative PCRs, clearance, or symptom resolution. After removal of 11 bases from V and 4 bases from J, the junction contained 7 bases not matched to a gene. Germline V lookup: CDR1 SNHLY, CDR2 FYNNEI. CDR3 length equals 13 residues.

The receptor was derived from a man aged 55-75 years who had recovered from COVID-19. The rearrangement uses TRBV2 and TRBJ2-3; 9 bases match TRBD2. Material: PBMCs or T cells enriched from blood (not recorded which). The CDR3 reads CARRLAGSDTQYF. The CDR3 DNA reads TGTGCCCGAAGGCTAGCGGGATCAGATACGCAGTATTTT.